This T cell receptor beta chain was identified in a study of T cells after yellow fever vaccination. Overall study results and limits: The secondary response peaked faster, at day 5 versus 15, but was weaker. Bulk-population clonotypes that are abundant could appear as contaminants in FACS-sorted repertoires. Relatively few clonotypes were ones that appeared in both CD4 and CD8 compartments.

The CDR3 contains 15 residues. Trimming shortened V by 3 bases and J by 0 bases, and 13 bases separated the two germline ends. Germline V gene sequence: CDR1 SGHKS, CDR2 YYEKEE (reference sequence). This clonotype was recorded many times. Its antigen is unknown. TCRdb re-analysed the 5' RACE reads in MiXCR, keeping a single row per CDR3 protein. Of about 340,000 distinct CDR3 sequences listed, 8.5% to 9% are singletons. The sequencing here drew on PBMCs, taken on the day of the first yellow fever vaccination. The clonotype was recovered from a man between 18 and 35 years old who received the YFV17D yellow fever vaccine. J is TRBJ2-7 and V is TRBV5-5; TRBD1 might be the D (6 bases). The CDR3 spells CASSWSGAISYEQYF. For the CDR3, the DNA is TGTGCCAGCAGCTGGTCAGGGGCTATCTCCTACGAGCAGTACTTC.